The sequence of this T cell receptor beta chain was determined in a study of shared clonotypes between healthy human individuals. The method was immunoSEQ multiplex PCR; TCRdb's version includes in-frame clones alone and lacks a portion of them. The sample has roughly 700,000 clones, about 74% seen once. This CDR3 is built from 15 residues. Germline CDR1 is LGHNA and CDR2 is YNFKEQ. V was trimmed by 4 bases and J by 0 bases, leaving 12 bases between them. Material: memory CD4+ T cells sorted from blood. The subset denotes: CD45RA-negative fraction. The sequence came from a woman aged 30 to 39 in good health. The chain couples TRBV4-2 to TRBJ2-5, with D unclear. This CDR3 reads CASSLDGSNQETQYF. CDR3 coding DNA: TGTGCCAGCAGCCTCGACGGATCCAACCAAGAGACCCAGTACTTC.